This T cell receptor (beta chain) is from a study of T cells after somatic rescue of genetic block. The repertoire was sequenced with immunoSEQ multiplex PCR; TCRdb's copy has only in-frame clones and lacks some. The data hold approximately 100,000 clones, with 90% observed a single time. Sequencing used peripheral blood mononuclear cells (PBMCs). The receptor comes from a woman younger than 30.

The CDR3 here is CASENSNQPQHF. The CDR3 DNA reads TGTGCCAGCGAAAATAGCAATCAGCCCCAGCATTTT. The chain links TRBV28 to TRBJ1-5; D unclear. The CDR3 loop spans 12 amino acids. Trimming removed 8 bases at V and 0 bases at J, with 5 bases between. The germline V gene encodes CDR1 MDHEN and CDR2 SYDVKM. Combining the CDR3 with reference TRBV28 and TRBJ1-5 gives the whole variable domain DVKVTQSSRYLVKRTGEKVFLECVQDMDHENMFWYRQDPGLGLRLIYFSYDVKMKEKGDIPEGYSVSREKKERFSLILESASTNQTSMYLCASENSNQPQHFGDGTRLSIL.